This paragraph covers one T cell receptor (beta chain) sequence. Its antigen is currently unknown. This entry belongs to a study of Graves' ophthalmopathy and Graves' hyperthyroidism. Regarding the study as a whole: In predicting ophthalmopathy progression, the model reached approximately 71% sensitivity and 72% to 85% specificity.

Germline CDR1 and CDR2: MGHDK and SYGVNS. With 5 bases clipped from V and 4 bases from J, the junction kept 4 bases outside the gene matches. The CDR3 sequence is 13 residues long. Serum thyroxine and TRAb, along with clinical symptoms, thyroid ultrasound and orbital computed tomography, were what diagnosis relied on. As the template, RNA transcripts were used to amplify TCR beta CDR3 regions. Second-round multiplex PCR came after first-round RT-PCR with HTBI primers. From the multiplex PCR reads, TCRdb called clonotypes with MiXCR, one entry per CDR3 protein. The sample has 740,000 or so distinct CDR3 sequences, roughly two fifths seen once.

Sequenced input: peripheral blood. This clonotype originated in an adult man with Graves' ophthalmopathy. The chain links TRBV25-1 to TRBJ1-2; 7 bases agree with TRBD1. In DNA, the CDR3 is TGTGCCAGCAGTTTCGACAGGGCCTATGGCTACACCTTC. This gives the protein CASSFDRAYGYTF.